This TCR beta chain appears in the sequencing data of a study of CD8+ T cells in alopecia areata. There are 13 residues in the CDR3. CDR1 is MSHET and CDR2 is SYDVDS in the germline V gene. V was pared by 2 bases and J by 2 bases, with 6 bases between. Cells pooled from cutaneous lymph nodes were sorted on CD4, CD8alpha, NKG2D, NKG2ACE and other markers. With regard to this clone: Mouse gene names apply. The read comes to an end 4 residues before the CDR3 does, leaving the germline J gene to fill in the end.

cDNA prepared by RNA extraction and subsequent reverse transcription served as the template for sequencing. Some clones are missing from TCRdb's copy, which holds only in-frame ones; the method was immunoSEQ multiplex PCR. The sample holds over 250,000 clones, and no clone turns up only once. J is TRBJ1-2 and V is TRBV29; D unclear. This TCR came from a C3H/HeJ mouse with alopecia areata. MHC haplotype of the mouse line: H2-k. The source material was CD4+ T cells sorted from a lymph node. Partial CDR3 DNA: TGTGCTAGCAGTTTACAGGAGAACTCC. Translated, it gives CASSLQENS. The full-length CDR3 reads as CASSLQENSDYTF.